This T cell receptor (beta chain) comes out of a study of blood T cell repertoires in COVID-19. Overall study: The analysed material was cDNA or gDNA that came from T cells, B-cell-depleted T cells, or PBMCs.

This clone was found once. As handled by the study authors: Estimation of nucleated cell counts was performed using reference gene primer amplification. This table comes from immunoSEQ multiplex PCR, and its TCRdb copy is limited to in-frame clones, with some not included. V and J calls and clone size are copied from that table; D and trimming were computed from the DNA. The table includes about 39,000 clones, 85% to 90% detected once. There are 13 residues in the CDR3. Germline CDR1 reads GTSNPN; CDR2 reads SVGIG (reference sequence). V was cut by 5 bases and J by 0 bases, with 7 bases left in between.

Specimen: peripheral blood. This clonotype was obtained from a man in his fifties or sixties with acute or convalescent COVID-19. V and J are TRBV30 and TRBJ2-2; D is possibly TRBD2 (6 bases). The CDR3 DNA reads TGTGCCTGGCGCGGGACGAACACCGGGGAGCTGTTTTTT. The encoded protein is CAWRGTNTGELFF.